This T cell receptor beta chain was identified during a study of shared clonotypes between healthy human individuals. About the research overall: Donors, aged 18 to 49, were a couple of women and a few men.

A deep-level run was used for the assay. The protocol was immunoSEQ multiplex PCR, while the TCRdb copy is restricted to in-frame clones and leaves out a portion. The sample shows about 1 million clones, about 75% of them seen only once. The study separated CD4+ cells into CD45RA+ naive and CD45RA-negative memory subsets. Study-wide results and limits: Shared across a few donors were roughly 5% of the naive CD4 clonotypes.

As to this clone: Its antigen is undetermined.

Germline CDR1 LNHDA, CDR2 SQIVND (reference sequence). Trimming cost V 7 bases and J 1 base, with 16 bases left between them. The CDR3 extends over 15 amino acids. The TCR was taken from a man younger than 35 in good health. Material for sequencing was memory CD4+ T cells sorted from blood. Subset defined: CD45RA-negative fraction. This chain links TRBV19 with TRBJ1-2; D ambiguous. The CDR3 here is CASTPGGGLNYGYTF. The DNA of the CDR3 is TGTGCCAGTACCCCAGGTGGCGGGCTTAACTATGGCTACACCTTC.